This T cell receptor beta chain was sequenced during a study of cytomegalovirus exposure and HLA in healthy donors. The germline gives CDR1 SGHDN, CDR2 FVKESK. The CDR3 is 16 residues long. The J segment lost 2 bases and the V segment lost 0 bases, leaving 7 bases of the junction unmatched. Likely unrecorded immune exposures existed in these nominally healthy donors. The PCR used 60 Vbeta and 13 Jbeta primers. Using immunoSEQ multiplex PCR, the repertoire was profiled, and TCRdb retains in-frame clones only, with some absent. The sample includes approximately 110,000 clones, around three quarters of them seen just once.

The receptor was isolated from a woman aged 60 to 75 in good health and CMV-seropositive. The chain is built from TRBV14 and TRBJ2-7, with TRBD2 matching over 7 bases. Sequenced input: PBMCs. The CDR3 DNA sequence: TGTGCCAGCAGCCAAGATGTAGGACTAGTTCCCTACGAGCAGTACTTC. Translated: CASSQDVGLVPYEQYF.